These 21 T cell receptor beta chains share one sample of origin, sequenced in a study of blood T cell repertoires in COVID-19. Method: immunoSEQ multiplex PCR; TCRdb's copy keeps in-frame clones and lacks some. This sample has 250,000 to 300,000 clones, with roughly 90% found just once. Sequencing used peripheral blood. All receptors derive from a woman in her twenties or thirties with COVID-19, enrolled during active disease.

The CDR3 region has the DNA TGTGCCTGGAGTGACCAGCGGGGGGGCTACAATGAGCAGTTCTTC. Protein sequence: CAWSDQRGGYNEQFF. The chain couples TRBV30 to TRBJ2-1; 10 bases align to TRBD2. The CDR3 is 15 amino acids. With V trimmed by 1 base and J by 3 bases, 3 bases remained unmatched. Germline V gene sequence: CDR1 GTSNPN, CDR2 SVGIG (reference sequence).

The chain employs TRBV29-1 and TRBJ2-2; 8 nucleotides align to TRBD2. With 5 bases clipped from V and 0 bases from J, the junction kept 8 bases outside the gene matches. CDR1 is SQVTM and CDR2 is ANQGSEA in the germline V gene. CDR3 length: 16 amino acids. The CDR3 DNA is TGCAGCGTTCTGCGGGTCGGGGGGGCGAACACCGGGGAGCTGTTTTTT. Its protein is CSVLRVGGANTGELFF.

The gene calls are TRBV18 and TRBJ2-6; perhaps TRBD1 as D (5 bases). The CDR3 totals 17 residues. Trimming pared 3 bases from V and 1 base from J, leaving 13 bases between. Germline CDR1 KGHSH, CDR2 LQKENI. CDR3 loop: CASSPLTGLSGANVLTF. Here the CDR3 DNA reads TGTGCCAGCTCACCGCTTACAGGATTATCTGGGGCCAACGTCCTGACTTTC.

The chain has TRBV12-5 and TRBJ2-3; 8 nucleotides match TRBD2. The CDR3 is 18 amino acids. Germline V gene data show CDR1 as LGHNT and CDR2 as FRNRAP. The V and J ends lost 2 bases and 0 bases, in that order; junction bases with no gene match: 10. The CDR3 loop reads CASGLYIAGPSSTDTQYF. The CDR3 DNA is TGTGCTAGTGGTTTGTACATAGCGGGGCCTTCTAGCACAGATACGCAGTATTTT.

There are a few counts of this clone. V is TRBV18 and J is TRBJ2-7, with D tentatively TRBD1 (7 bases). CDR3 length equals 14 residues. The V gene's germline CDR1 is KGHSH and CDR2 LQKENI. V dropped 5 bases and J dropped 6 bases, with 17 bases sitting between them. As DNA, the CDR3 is TGTGCCAGCTCATCGGGGGACAGAGACTTCGAGCAGTACTTC. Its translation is CASSSGDRDFEQYF. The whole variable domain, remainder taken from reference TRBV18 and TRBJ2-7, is NAGVMQNPRHLVRRRGQEARLRCSPMKGHSHVYWYRQLPEEGLKFMVYLQKENIIDESGMPKERFSAEFPKEGPSILRIQQVVRGDSAAYFCASSSGDRDFEQYFGPGTRLTVT.

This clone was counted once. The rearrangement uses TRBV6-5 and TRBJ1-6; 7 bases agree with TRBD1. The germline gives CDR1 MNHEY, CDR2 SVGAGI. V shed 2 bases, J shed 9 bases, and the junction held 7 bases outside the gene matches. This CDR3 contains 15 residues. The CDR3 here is CASSYGRQGGSPLHF. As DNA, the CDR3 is TGTGCCAGCAGTTACGGTCGACAGGGTGGTTCACCCCTCCACTTT.

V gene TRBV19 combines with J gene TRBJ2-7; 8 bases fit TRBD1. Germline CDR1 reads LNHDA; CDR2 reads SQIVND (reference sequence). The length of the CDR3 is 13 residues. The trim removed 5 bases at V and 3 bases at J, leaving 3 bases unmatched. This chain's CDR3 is CASSVGQGYEQYF. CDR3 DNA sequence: TGTGCCAGTAGTGTCGGACAGGGCTACGAGCAGTACTTC.

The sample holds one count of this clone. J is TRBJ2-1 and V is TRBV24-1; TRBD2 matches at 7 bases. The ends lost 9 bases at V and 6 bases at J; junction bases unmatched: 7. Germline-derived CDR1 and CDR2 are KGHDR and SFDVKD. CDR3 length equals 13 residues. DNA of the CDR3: TGTGCCACCTCGGCAGGACTAGGCAATGAGCAGTTCTTC. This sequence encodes CATSAGLGNEQFF.

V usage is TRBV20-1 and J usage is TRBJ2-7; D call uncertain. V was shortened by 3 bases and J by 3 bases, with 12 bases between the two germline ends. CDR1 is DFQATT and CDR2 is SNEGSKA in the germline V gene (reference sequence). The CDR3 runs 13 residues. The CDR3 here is CSASTTYSYEQYF. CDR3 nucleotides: TGCAGTGCTAGTACCACCTACAGCTACGAGCAGTACTTC.

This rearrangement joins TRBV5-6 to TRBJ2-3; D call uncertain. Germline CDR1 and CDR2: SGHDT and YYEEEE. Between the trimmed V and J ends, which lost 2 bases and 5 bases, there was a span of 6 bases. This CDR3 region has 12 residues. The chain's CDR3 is CASSFVIDTQYF. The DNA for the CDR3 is TGTGCCAGCAGCTTTGTTATAGATACGCAGTATTTT.

CDR3 region: CASSYSEETQYF. The DNA of the CDR3 is TGTGCCAGCAGTTACTCGGAGGAGACCCAGTACTTC. This chain links TRBV6-2 or TRBV6-3 with TRBJ2-5; unclear D gene. Trimming removed 0 bases at V and 5 bases at J, with 4 bases between. The CDR3 is made up of 12 amino acids. Germline V gene lookup returns CDR1 MNHEY and CDR2 SVGEGT.

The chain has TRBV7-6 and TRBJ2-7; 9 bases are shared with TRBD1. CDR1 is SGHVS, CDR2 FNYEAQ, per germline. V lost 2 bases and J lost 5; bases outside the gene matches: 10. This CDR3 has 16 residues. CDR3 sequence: CASSLSPRDRVHEQYF. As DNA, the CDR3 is TGTGCCAGCAGCTTATCTCCCCGGGACAGGGTCCACGAGCAGTACTTC.

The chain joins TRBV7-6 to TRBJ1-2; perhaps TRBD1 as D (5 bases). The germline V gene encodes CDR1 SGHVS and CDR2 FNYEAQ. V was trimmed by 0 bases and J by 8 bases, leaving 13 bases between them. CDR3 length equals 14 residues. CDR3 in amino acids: CASSLAGVGEGYTF. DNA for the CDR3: TGTGCCAGCAGCTTAGCTGGGGTAGGGGAAGGCTACACCTTC.

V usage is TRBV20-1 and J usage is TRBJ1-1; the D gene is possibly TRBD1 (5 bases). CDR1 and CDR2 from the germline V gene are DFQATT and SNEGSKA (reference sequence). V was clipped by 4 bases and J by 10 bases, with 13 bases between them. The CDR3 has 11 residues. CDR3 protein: CSAIKDKAAFF. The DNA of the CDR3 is TGCAGTGCTATCAAGGACAAGGCAGCTTTCTTT.

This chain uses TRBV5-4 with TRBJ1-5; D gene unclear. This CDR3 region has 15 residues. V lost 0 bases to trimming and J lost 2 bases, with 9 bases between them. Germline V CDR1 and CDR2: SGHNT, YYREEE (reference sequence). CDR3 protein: CASSLDPSGNQPQHF. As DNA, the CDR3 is TGTGCCAGCAGCTTGGACCCATCGGGCAATCAGCCCCAGCATTTT.

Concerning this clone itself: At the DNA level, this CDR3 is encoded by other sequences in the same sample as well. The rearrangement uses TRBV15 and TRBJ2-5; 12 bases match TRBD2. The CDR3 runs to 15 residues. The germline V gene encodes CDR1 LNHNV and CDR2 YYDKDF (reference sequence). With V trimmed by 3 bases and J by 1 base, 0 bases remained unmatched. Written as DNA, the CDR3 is TGTGCCACCAGCAGGGGACTAGCGGGCCAAGAGACCCAGTACTTC. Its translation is CATSRGLAGQETQYF.

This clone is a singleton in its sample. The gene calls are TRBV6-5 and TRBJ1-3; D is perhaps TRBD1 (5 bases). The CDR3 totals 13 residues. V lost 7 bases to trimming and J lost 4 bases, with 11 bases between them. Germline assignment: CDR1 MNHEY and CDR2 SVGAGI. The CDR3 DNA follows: TGTGCCAGCATGACAGTCGCCGGAAACACCATATATTTT. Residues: CASMTVAGNTIYF.

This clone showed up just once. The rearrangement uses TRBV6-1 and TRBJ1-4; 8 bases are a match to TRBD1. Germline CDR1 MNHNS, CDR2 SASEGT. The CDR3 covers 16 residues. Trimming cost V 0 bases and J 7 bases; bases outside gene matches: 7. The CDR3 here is CASSEARGRWAEKLFF. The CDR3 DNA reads TGTGCCAGCAGTGAAGCCAGGGGGCGCTGGGCTGAAAAACTGTTTTTT.

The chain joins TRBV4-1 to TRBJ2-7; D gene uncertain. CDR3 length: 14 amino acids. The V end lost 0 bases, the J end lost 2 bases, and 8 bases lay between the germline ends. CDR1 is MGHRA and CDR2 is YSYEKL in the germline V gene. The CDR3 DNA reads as TGCGCCAGCAGCCAAGATTTACAAGCCTACGAGCAGTACTTC. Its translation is CASSQDLQAYEQYF.

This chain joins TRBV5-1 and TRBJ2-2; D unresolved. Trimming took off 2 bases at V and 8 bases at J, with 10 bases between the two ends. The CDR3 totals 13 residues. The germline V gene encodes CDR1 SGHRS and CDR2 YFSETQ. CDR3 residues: CASSLGRLGELFF. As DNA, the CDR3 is TGCGCCAGCAGCTTAGGCAGGCTGGGGGAGCTGTTTTTT.

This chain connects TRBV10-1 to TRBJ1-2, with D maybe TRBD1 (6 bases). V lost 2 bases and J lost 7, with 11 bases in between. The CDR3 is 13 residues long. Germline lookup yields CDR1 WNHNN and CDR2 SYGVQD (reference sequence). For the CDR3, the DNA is TGCGCCAGCAGTGAGACAGGGCTAGGTGGCTACACCTTC. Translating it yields CASSETGLGGYTF.